This record covers a single TCR beta chain. This sample is drawn from a study of blood T cell repertoires in COVID-19. Overall study: Both acute and convalescent COVID-19 samples were obtained from the United States, Italy and Spain. From T cells, B-cell-depleted T cells, or PBMCs came the material, which was cDNA or gDNA.

Profiling relied on immunoSEQ multiplex PCR, and the TCRdb table lists in-frame clones only, not all of them. The sample holds about 71,000 clones, approximately 85% seen once. The sequence was obtained from a man at least 80 years old with acute or convalescent COVID-19. Sequenced material: peripheral blood.

CDR3 DNA: TGTGCCAGCAGCTTACCTAGCGGGGGGGGTGAGCAGTTCTTC. Protein product: CASSLPSGGGEQFF. V usage is TRBV7-2 and J usage is TRBJ2-1; 12 nucleotides line up with TRBD2. The germline V gene encodes CDR1 SGHTA and CDR2 FQGNSA. J lost 9 bases, V lost 2 bases, and 2 bases had no gene match. The CDR3 is 14 residues long.